The clone carrying this TCR beta chain was seen once. This study enrolled people aged roughly 18 to 89 from under 25 US geographic areas. This sample stems from a study of blood T cell repertoires in COVID-19. Repertoires were generated with immunoSEQ multiplex PCR, while TCRdb's copy carries only in-frame clones and drops some. The sample has approximately 300,000 clones; approximately 92% are singletons. Sample: PBMCs or T cells enriched from blood (not recorded which). This receptor was identified in a woman aged 25-40 years who had recovered from COVID-19.

Here the CDR3 reads CASSLPNSDEQYF. CDR3 coding DNA: TGTGCCAGCAGCTTACCTAATAGCGACGAGCAGTACTTC. V gene TRBV11-1 combines with J gene TRBJ2-7; TRBD2 might be the D (5 bases). The CDR3 consists of 13 residues. CDR1 and CDR2 (germline): SGHAT, FQDESV (reference sequence). Between the trimmed V and J ends, which lost 2 bases and 5 bases, there was a span of 10 bases.